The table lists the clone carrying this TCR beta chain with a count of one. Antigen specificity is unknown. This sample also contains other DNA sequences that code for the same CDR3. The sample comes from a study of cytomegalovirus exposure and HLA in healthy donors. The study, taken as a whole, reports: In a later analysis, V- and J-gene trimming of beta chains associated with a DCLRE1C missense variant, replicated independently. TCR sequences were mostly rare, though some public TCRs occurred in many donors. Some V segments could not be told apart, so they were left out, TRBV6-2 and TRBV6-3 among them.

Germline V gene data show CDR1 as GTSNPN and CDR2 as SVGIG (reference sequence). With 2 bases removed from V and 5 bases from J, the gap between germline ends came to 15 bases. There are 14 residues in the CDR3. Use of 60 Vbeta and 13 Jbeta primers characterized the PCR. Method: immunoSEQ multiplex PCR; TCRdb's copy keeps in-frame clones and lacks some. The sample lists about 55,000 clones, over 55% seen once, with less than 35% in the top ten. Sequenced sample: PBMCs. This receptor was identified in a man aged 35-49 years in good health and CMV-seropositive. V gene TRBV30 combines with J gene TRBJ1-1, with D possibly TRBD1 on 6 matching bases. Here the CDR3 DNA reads TGTGCCTGGAGTAGGGGGGGCAGTTGGACTGAAGCTTTCTTT. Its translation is CAWSRGGSWTEAFF.